Below, 10 T cell receptor beta chains from the same sample are listed, as sequenced in a study of cytomegalovirus exposure and HLA in healthy donors. The PCR employed 60 Vbeta primers together with 13 Jbeta primers. Only in-frame clones appear in the TCRdb table, and some are missing; sequencing was by immunoSEQ multiplex PCR. The sample consists of around 170,000 clones, over 70% of them appearing once. Specimen: PBMCs. These TCRs come from a man aged 50 or older in good health and CMV-seronegative.

The chain employs TRBV6-1 and TRBJ1-5; D is uncertain. This CDR3 region has 12 residues. Trimming left V 8 bases short and J 8 bases short, with 13 bases between. CDR1 is MNHNS, CDR2 SASEGT, per germline. Here the CDR3 reads CASSGRGEPQHF. CDR3 coding DNA: TGTGCCAGCTCCGGCCGCGGGGAGCCCCAGCATTTT.

The chain uses TRBV11-3 and TRBJ2-1; D might be TRBD2 (6 bases). Trimming took off 1 base at V and 2 bases at J, with 6 bases between the two ends. Germline V lookup: CDR1 SGHNT, CDR2 YENEEA. CDR3 length equals 14 residues. CDR3 sequence: CASSLAGAYNEQFF. The CDR3 nucleotides are TGTGCCAGCAGCTTAGCGGGGGCCTACAATGAGCAGTTCTTC. The variable domain in full, completed from reference TRBV11-3 and TRBJ2-1, reads EAGVVQSPRYKIIEKKQPVAFWCNPISGHNTLYWYLQNLGQGPELLIRYENEEAVDDSQLPKDRFSAERLKGVDSTLKIQPAELGDSAVYLCASSLAGAYNEQFFGPGTRLTVL.

This chain connects TRBV27 to TRBJ2-3; maybe TRBD1 (5 bases). Per germline, CDR1 MNHEY and CDR2 SMNVEV (reference sequence). Trimming pared 4 bases from V and 1 base from J, leaving 12 bases between. CDR3 length: 15 residues. The DNA of the CDR3 is TGTGCCAGCAGTTCCTCAGGGTACGGCACAGATACGCAGTATTTT. Translation: CASSSSGYGTDTQYF.

The chain uses TRBV4-3 and TRBJ2-1; possible D gene TRBD2, 7 bases. Germline-derived CDR1 and CDR2 are LGHNA and YSLEER. CDR3 size: 15 residues. V dropped 0 bases and J dropped 9 bases, with 15 bases sitting between them. The CDR3 coding sequence is TGCGCCAGCAGCCAAGAAGAGCGGGGAGGGGGTGAGCAGTTCTTC. This codes for CASSQEERGGGEQFF.

This rearrangement joins TRBV7-9 to TRBJ2-7, with 7 bases lining up with TRBD1. Germline lookup yields CDR1 SEHNR and CDR2 FQNEAQ (reference sequence). With V trimmed by 6 bases and J by 0 bases, 8 bases remained unmatched. The length of the CDR3 is 15 residues. CDR3 loop: CASSSGQVFSYEQYF. DNA of the CDR3: TGTGCCAGCAGTTCTGGACAGGTCTTCTCCTACGAGCAGTACTTC. Using reference TRBV7-9 and TRBJ2-7 for the parts outside the CDR3, the full variable domain is DTGVSQNPRHKITKRGQNVTFRCDPISEHNRLYWYRQTLGQGPEFLTYFQNEAQLEKSRLLSDRFSAERPKGSFSTLEIQRTEQGDSAMYLCASSSGQVFSYEQYFGPGTRLTVT.

The chain links TRBV10-3 to TRBJ1-5; TRBD1 agrees at 8 bases. CDR3 length equals 14 residues. Germline V gene lookup returns CDR1 ENHRY and CDR2 SYGVKD. V trimming: 10 bases; J trimming: 1 base; junction bases outside the gene matches: 6. CDR3 DNA sequence: TGTGCCACCGGACAGGGATCGAGCAATCAGCCCCAGCATTTT. Its translation: CATGQGSSNQPQHF.

V usage is TRBV27 and J usage is TRBJ2-3; no definite D call. The CDR3 extends over 9 amino acids. Germline loops: CDR1 MNHEY, CDR2 SMNVEV (reference sequence). V was shortened by 10 bases and J by 6 bases, with 5 bases between the two germline ends. The CDR3 sequence is CAKRDTQYF. CDR3 nucleotide sequence: TGTGCCAAGAGGGATACGCAGTATTTT.

The V gene is TRBV30, the J gene TRBJ1-1; 7 nucleotides agree with TRBD1. The V gene's germline CDR1 is GTSNPN and CDR2 SVGIG (reference sequence). V trimming: 0 bases; J trimming: 6 bases; junction bases outside the gene matches: 7. The CDR3 length is 14 residues. The CDR3 protein is CAWSVTGDSAEAFF. CDR3 DNA: TGTGCCTGGAGTGTTACAGGGGATTCGGCTGAAGCTTTCTTT.

The chain combines TRBV5-1 with TRBJ2-2; TRBD1 is a possible D gene (5 bases). Germline values: CDR1 SGHRS, CDR2 YFSETQ. V was shortened by 4 bases and J by 2 bases, with 12 bases between the two germline ends. The CDR3 is 15 amino acids. The CDR3 nucleotides are TGCGCCAGCAGCATACGGACAAGCAACACCGGGGAGCTGTTTTTT. It encodes CASSIRTSNTGELFF.

This clone is a singleton in its sample. Written as DNA, the CDR3 is TGTGCCAGCAGCTTCCCGGGGTCCCCCAACTATGGCTACACCTTC. Amino acid sequence: CASSFPGSPNYGYTF. This chain joins TRBV6-5 and TRBJ1-2; D gene unclear. Trimming shortened V by 6 bases and J by 2 bases, and 16 bases separated the two germline ends. Looked up from germline, CDR1 is MNHEY and CDR2 is SVGAGI. This CDR3 comprises 15 residues.